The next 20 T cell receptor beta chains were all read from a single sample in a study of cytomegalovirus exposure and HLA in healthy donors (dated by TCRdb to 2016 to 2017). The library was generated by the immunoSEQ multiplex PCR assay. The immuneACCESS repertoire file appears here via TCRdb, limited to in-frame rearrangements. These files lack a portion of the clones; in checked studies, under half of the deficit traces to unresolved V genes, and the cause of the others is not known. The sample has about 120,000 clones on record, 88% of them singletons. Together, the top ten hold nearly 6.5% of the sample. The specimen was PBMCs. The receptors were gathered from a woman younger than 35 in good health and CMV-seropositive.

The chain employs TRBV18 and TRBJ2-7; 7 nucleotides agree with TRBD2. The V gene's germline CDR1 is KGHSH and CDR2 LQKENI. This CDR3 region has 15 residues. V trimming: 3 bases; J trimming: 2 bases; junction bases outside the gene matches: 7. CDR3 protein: CASSPLRSGTYEQYF. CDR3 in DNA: TGTGCCAGCTCACCCTTGAGAAGCGGGACCTACGAGCAGTACTTC.

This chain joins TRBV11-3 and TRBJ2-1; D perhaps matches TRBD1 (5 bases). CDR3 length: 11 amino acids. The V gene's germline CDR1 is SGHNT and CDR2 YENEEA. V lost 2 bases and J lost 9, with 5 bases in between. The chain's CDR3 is CASSLRGEQFF. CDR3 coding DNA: TGTGCCAGCAGCTTAAGGGGTGAGCAGTTCTTC.

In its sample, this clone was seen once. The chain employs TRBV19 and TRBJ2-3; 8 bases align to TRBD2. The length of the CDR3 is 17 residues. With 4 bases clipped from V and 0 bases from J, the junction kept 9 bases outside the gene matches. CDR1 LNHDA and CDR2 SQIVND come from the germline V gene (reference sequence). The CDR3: CASSTRTSPVSTDTQYF. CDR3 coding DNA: TGTGCCAGTAGTACTCGGACTAGCCCCGTGAGCACAGATACGCAGTATTTT.

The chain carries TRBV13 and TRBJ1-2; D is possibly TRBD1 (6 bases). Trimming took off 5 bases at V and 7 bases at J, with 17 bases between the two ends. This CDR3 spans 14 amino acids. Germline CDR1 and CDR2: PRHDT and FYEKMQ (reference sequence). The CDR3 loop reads CASSVAGQLSGYTF. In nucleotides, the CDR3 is TGTGCCAGCAGCGTAGCGGGACAACTTTCTGGCTACACCTTC.

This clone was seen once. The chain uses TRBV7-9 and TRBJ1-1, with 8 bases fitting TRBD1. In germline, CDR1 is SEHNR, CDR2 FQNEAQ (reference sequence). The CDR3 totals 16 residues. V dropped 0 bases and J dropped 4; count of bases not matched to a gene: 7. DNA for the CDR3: TGTGCCAGCAGCTTAGCCTACAGGGGGATAGCCACTGAAGCTTTCTTT. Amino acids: CASSLAYRGIATEAFF. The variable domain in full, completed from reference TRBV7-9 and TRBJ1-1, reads DTGVSQNPRHKITKRGQNVTFRCDPISEHNRLYWYRQTLGQGPEFLTYFQNEAQLEKSRLLSDRFSAERPKGSFSTLEIQRTEQGDSAMYLCASSLAYRGIATEAFFGQGTRLTVV.

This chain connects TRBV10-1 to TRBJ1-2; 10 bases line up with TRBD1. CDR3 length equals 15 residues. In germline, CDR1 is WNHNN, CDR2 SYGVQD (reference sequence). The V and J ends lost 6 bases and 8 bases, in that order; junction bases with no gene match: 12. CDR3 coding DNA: TGCGCCAGCAGGGCGGGACAGGGGTCAACCGGGGGCTACACCTTC. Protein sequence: CASRAGQGSTGGYTF.

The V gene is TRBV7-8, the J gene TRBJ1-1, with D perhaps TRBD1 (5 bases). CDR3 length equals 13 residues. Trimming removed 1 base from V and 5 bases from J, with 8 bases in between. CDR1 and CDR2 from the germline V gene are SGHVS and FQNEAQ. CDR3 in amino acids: CASSLGGTTEAFF. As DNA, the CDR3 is TGTGCCAGCAGCTTAGGGGGGACTACTGAAGCTTTCTTT. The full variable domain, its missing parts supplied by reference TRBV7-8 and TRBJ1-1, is GAGVSQSPRYKVAKRGQDVALRCDPISGHVSLFWYQQALGQGPEFLTYFQNEAQLDKSGLPSDRFFAERPEGSVSTLKIQRTQQEDSAVYLCASSLGGTTEAFFGQGTRLTVV.

CDR3 nucleotide sequence: TGCGCCAGCAGCTTGGATCCTACCCGTAGCAATCAGCCCCAGCATTTT. It specifies CASSLDPTRSNQPQHF. This chain links TRBV5-1 with TRBJ1-5; D remains unclear. CDR1 is SGHRS, CDR2 YFSETQ, per germline. This CDR3 has 16 residues. The V and J ends lost 0 bases and 0 bases respectively, with 10 bases between them.

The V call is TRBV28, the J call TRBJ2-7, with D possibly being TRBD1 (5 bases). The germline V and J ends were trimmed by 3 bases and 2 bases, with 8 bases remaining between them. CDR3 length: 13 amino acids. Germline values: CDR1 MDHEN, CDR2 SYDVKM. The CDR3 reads CASSFTGAYEQYF. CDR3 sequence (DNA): TGTGCCAGCAGTTTTACAGGAGCCTACGAGCAGTACTTC.

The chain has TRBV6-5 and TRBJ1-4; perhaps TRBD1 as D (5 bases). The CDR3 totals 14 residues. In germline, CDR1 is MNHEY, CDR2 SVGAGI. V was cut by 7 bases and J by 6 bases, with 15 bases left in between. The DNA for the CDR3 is TGTGCCAGCACCATCAGGGATTACTATGAAAAACTGTTTTTT. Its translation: CASTIRDYYEKLFF.

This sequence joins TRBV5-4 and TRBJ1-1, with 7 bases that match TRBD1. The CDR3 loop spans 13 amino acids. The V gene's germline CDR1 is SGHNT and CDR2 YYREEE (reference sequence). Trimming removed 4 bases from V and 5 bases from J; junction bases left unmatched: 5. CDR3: CASSQETGTEAFF. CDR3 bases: TGTGCCAGCAGCCAAGAGACAGGGACTGAAGCTTTCTTT.

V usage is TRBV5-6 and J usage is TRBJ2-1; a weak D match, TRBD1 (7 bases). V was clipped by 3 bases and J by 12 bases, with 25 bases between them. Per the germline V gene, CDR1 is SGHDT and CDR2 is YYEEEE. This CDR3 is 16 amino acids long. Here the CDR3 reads CASSSTGDSPTRGQFF. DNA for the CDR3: TGTGCCAGCAGCTCGACGGGGGACAGCCCGACCCGGGGGCAGTTCTTC.

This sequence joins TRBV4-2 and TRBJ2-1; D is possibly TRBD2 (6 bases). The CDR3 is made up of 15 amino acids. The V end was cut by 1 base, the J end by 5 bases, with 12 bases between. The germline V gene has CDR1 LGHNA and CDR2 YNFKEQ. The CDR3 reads CASSQAGPGDNEQFF. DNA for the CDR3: TGTGCCAGCAGCCAAGCCGGGCCGGGGGACAATGAGCAGTTCTTC.

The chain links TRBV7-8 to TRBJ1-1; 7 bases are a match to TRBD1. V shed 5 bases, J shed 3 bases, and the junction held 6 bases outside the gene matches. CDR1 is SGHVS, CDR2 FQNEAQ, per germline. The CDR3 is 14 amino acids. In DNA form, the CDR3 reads TGTGCCAGCAGCCGAACCGGGACAGACACTGAAGCTTTCTTT. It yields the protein CASSRTGTDTEAFF.

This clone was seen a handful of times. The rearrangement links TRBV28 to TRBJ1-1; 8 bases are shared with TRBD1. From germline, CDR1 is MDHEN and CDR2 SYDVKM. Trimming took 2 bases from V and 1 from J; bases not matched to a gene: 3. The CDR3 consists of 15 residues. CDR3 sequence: CASSLPGTGNTEAFF. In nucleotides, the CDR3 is TGTGCCAGCAGTTTACCCGGGACAGGGAACACTGAAGCTTTCTTT.

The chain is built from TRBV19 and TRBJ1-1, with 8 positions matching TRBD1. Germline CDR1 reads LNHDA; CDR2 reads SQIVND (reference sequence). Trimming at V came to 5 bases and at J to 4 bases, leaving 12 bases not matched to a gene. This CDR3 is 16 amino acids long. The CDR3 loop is CASSVRTGMTGTEAFF. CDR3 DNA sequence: TGTGCCAGTAGTGTCAGGACAGGGATGACAGGCACTGAAGCTTTCTTT.

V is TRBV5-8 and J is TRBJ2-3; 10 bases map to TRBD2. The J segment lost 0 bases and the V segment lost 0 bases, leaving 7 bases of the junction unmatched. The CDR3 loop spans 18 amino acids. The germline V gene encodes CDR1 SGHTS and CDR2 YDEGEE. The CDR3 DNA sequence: TGTGCCAGCAGCTTGGCAGCGGGGGGGCTACTTAGCACAGATACGCAGTATTTT. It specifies CASSLAAGGLLSTDTQYF.

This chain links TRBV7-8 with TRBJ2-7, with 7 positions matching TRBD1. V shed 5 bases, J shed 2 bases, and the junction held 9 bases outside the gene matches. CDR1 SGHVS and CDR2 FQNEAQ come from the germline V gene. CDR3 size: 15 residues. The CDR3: CASSPKTGLTYEQYF. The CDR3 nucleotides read TGTGCCAGCAGCCCTAAGACAGGGCTTACCTACGAGCAGTACTTC.

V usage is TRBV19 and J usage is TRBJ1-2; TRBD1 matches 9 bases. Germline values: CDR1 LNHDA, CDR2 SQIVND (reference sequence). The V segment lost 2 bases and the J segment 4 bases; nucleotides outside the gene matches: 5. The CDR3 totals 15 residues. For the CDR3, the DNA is TGTGCCAGTAGTATAATCGTGACAGGGGGCTATGGCTACACCTTC. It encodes CASSIIVTGGYGYTF.

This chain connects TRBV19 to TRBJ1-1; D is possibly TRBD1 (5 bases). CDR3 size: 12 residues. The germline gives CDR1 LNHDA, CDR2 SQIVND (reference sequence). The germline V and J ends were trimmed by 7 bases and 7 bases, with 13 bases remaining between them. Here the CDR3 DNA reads TGTGCCAGTAAGCAGGGTCAAGGTGAAGCTTTCTTT. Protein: CASKQGQGEAFF.